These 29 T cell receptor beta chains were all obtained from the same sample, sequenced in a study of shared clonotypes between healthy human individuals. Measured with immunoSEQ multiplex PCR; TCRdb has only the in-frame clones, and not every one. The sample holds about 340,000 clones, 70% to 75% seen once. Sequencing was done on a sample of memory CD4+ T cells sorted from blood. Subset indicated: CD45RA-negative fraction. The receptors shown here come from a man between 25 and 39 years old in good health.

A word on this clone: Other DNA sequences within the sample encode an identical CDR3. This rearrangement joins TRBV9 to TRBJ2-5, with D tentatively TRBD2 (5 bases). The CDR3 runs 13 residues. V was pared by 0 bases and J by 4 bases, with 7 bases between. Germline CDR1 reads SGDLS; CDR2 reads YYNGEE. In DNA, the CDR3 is TGTGCCAGCAGCGTAGAAGGAGGAGAGACCCAGTACTTC. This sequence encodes CASSVEGGETQYF. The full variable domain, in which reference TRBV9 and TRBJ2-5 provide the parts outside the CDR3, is DSGVTQTPKHLITATGQRVTLRCSPRSGDLSVYWYQQSLDQGLQFLIQYYNGEERAKGNILERFSAQQFPDLHSELNLSSLELGDSALYFCASSVEGGETQYFGPGTRLLVL.

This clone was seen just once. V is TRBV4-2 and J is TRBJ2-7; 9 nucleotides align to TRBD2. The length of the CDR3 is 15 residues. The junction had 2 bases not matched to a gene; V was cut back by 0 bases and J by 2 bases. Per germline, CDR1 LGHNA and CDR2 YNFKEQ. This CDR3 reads CASSQELAGTYEQYF. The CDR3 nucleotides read TGTGCCAGCAGCCAAGAACTAGCGGGTACCTACGAGCAGTACTTC.

CDR3 sequence reads: CASSPSGTSGFNEQFF. CDR3 coding DNA: TGTGCCAGCTCACCTTCCGGGACTAGCGGGTTCAATGAGCAGTTCTTC. The chain employs TRBV18 and TRBJ2-1; 12 bases are a match to TRBD2. The V gene's germline CDR1 is KGHSH and CDR2 LQKENI. The CDR3 extends over 16 amino acids. The V gene end was trimmed by 3 bases and the J gene end by 6 bases; junction bases not matched to a gene: 6.

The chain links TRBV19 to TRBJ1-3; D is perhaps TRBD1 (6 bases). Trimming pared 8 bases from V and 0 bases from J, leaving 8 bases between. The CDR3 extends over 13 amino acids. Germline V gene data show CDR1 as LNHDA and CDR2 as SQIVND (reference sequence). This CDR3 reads CASEQGSGNTIYF. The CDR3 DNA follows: TGTGCCAGTGAACAGGGCTCTGGAAACACCATATATTTT.

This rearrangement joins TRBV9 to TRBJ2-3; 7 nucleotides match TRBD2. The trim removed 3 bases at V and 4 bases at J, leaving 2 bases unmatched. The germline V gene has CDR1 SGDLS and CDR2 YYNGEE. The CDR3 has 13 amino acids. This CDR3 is CASSAGGPDTQYF. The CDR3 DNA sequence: TGTGCCAGCAGCGCGGGGGGTCCAGATACGCAGTATTTT.

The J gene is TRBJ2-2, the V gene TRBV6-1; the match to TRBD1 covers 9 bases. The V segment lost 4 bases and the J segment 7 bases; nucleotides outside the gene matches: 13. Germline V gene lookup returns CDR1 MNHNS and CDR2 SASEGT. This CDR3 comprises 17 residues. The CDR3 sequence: CASSVGLGQGFSGELFF. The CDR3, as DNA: TGTGCCAGCAGTGTAGGGCTGGGACAGGGTTTTAGCGGGGAGCTGTTTTTT.

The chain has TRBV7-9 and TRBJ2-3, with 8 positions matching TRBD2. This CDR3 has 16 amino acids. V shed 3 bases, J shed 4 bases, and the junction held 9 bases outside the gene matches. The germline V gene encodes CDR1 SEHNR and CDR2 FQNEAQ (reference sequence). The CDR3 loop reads CASSFGSGSYADTQYF. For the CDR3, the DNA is TGTGCCAGCAGCTTCGGGAGCGGGAGTTACGCAGATACGCAGTATTTT.

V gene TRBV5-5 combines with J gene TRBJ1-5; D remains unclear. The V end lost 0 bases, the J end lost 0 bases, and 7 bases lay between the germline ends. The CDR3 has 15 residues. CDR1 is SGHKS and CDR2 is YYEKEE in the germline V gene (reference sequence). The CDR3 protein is CASSLGGNSNQPQHF. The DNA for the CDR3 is TGTGCCAGCAGCTTGGGGGGTAATAGCAATCAGCCCCAGCATTTT. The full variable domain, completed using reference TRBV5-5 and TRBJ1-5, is DAGVTQSPTHLIKTRGQQVTLRCSPISGHKSVSWYQQVLGQGPQFIFQYYEKEERGRGNFPDRFSARQFPNYSSELNVNALLLGDSALYLCASSLGGNSNQPQHFGDGTRLSIL.

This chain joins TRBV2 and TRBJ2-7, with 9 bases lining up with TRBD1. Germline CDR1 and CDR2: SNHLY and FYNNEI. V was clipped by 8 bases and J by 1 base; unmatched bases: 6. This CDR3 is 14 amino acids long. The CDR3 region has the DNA TGTGCCAGCTACCGGGACAGGGATTCCTACGAGCAGTACTTC. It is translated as CASYRDRDSYEQYF.

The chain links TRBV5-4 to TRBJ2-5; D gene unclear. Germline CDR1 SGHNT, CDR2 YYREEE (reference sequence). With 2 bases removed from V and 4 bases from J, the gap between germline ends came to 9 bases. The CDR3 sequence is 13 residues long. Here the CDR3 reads CASSLSSRETQYF. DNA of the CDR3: TGTGCCAGCAGCTTATCGTCTAGAGAGACCCAGTACTTC.

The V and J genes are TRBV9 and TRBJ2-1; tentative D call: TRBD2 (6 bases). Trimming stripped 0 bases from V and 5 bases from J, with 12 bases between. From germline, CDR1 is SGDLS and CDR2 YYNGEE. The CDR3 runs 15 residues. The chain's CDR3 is CASSVDGRADNEQFF. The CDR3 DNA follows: TGTGCCAGCAGCGTAGACGGGAGAGCTGACAATGAGCAGTTCTTC.

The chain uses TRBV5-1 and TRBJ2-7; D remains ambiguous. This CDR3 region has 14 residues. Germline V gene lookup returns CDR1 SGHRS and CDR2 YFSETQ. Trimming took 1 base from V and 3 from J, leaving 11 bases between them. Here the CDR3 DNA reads TGCGCCAGCAGCTTGAGACCAAATATCTACGAGCAGTACTTC. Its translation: CASSLRPNIYEQYF.

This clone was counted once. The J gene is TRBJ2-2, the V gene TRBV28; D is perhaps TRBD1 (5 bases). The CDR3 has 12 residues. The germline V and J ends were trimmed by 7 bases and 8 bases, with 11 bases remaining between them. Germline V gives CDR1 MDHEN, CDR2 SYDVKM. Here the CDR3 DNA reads TGTGCCAGCACTGGGGCGACGGGGGAGCTGTTTTTT. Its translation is CASTGATGELFF.

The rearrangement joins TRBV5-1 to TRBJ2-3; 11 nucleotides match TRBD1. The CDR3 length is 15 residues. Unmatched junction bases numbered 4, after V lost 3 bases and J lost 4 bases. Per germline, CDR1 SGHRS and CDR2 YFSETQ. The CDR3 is CASSWTGGASDTQYF. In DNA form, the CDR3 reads TGCGCCAGCAGCTGGACAGGGGGCGCCTCAGATACGCAGTATTTT.

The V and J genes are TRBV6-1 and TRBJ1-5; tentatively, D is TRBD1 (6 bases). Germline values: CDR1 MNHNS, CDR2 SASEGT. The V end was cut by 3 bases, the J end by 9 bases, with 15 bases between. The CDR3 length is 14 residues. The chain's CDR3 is CASSEGEGGMPQHF. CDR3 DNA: TGTGCCAGCAGTGAGGGAGAAGGGGGTATGCCCCAGCATTTT.

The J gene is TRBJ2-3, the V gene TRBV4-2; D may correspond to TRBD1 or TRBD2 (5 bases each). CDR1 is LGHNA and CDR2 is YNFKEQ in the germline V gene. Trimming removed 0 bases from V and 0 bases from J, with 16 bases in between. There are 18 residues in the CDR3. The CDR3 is CASSQDHEGRASTDTQYF. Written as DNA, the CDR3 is TGTGCCAGCAGCCAAGATCATGAGGGGCGGGCTAGCACAGATACGCAGTATTTT.

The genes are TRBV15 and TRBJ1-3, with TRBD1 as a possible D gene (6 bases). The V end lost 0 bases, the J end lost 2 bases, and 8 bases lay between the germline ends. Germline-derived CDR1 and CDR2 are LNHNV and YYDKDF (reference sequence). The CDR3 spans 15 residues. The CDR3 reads CATSRDQGTGNTIYF. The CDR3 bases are TGTGCCACCAGCAGAGATCAGGGGACTGGAAACACCATATATTTT. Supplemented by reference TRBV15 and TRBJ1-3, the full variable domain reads DAMVIQNPRYQVTQFGKPVTLSCSQTLNHNVMYWYQQKSSQAPKLLFHYYDKDFNNEADTPDNFQSRRPNTSFCFLDIRSPGLGDTAMYLCATSRDQGTGNTIYFGEGSWLTVV.

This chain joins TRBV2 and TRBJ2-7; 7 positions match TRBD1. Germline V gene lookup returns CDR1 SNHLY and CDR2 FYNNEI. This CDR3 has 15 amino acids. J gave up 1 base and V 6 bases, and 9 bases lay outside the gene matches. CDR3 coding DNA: TGTGCCAGCAGCTCCGACAGGGAGAGGTCCTACGAGCAGTACTTC. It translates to CASSSDRERSYEQYF.

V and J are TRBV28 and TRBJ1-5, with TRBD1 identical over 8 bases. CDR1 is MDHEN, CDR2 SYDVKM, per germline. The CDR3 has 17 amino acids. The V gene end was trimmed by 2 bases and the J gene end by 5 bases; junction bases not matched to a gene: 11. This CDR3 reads CASSLAGQGAKDQPQHF. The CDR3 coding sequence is TGTGCCAGCAGTTTAGCTGGTCAGGGGGCAAAGGATCAGCCCCAGCATTTT.

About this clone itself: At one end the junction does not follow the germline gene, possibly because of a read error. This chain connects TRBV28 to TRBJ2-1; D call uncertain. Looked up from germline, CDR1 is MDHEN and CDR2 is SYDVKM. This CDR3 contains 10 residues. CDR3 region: CASSQKGQVF. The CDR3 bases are TGTGCCAGCAGCCAGAAGGGTCAGGTCTTC.

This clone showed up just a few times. DNA for the CDR3: TGCAGTGCTAGGGGTGGCACTGAAGCTTTCTTT. Its translation is CSARGGTEAFF. V and J are TRBV20-1 and TRBJ1-1, with D unresolved. The CDR3 consists of 11 residues. The V gene's germline CDR1 is DFQATT and CDR2 SNEGSKA (reference sequence). V dropped 3 bases and J dropped 4 bases, with 6 bases sitting between them.

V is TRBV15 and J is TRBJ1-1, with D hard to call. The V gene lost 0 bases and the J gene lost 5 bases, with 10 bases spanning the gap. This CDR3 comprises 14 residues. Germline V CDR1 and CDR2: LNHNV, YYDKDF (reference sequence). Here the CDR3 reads CATSRDLEGTEAFF. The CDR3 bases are TGTGCCACCAGCAGAGATCTTGAGGGTACTGAAGCTTTCTTT.

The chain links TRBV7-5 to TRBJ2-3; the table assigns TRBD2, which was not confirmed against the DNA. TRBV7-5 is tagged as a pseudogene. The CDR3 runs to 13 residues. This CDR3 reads CARSAKSTDTQYF. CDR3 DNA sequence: TGTGCCAGAAGCGCTAAATCCACAGATACGCAGTATTTT.

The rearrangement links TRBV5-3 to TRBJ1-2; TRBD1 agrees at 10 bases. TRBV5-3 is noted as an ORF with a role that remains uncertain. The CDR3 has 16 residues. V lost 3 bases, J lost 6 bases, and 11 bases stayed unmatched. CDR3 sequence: CARSSKTGGDVDGYTF. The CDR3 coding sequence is TGTGCCAGAAGCTCTAAGACAGGGGGCGATGTGGATGGCTACACCTTC.

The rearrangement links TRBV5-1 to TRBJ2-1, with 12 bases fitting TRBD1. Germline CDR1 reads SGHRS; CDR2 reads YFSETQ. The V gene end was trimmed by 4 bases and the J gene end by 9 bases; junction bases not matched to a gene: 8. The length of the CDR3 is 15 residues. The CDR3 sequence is CASSSQPGQGAEQFF. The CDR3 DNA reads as TGCGCCAGCAGCAGTCAACCGGGACAGGGGGCTGAGCAGTTCTTC.

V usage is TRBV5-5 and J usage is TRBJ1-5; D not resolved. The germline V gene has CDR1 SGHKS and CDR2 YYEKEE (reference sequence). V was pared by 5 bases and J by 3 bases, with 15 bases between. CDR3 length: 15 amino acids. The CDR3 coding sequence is TGTGCCAGCAGGGTGAATACGAGACCCAATCAGCCCCAGCATTTT. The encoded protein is CASRVNTRPNQPQHF.

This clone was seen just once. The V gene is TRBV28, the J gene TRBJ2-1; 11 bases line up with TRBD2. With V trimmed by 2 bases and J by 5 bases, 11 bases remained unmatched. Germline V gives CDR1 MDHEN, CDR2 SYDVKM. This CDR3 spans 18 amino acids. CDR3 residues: CASSLGSSGRAAHNEQFF. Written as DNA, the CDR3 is TGTGCCAGCAGTTTAGGAAGTAGCGGGAGGGCCGCCCACAATGAGCAGTTCTTC.

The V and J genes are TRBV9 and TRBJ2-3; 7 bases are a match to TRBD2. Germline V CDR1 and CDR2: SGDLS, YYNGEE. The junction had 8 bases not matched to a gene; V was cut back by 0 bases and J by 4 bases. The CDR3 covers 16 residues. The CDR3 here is CASSVEAGWGPDTQYF. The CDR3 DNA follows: TGTGCCAGCAGCGTAGAAGCGGGGTGGGGCCCAGATACGCAGTATTTT.

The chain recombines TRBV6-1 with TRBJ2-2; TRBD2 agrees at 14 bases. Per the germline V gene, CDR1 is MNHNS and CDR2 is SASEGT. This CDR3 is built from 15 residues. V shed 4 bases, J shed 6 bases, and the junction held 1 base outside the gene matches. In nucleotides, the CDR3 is TGTGCCAGCAGTGGGGGACTAGCGGGAGCCGGGGAGCTGTTTTTT. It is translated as CASSGGLAGAGELFF.